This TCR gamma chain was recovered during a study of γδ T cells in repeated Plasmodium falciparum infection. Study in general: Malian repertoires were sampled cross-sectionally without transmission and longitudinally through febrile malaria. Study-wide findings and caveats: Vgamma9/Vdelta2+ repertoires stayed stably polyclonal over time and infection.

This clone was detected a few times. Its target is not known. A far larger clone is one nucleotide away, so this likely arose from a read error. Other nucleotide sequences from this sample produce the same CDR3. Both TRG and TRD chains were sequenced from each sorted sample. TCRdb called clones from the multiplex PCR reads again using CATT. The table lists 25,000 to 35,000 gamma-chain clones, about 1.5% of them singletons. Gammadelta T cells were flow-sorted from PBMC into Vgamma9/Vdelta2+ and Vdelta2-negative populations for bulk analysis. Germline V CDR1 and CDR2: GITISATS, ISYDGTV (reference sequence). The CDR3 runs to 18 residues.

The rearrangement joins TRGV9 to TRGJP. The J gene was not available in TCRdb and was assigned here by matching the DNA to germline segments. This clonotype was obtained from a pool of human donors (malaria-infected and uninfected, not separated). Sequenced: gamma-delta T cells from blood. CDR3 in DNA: TGTGCCTTGTGGGACCAGGGCGCTTTTGGGTTGGGAAAAAAAATCAAGGTATTT. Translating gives CALWDQGAFGLGKKIKVF.